This TCR beta chain emerged from a study of long-term antiretroviral therapy in people with HIV. Study-wide background: There is a gap of about a decade between the earliest samples and the later 2015 immediate-ART recommendation.

From germline, CDR1 is MNHNS and CDR2 SASEGT. This CDR3 has 15 amino acids. Trimming shortened V by 3 bases and J by 9 bases, and 17 bases separated the two germline ends. A single count supports this clone. What it recognizes is unknown. Sequencing relied on immunoSEQ assay v3.0, run at survey level. Profiling relied on immunoSEQ multiplex PCR, and the TCRdb table lists in-frame clones only, not all of them. Of fewer than 30,000 clones listed, about 86% are singletons. General study points: Dominating the repertoire at all time points were the clones that expanded before ART. HIV repertoires covered narrower CDR3 length ranges than controls did.

Sequenced here: unsorted PBMCs, sampled around 4.5 years after starting antiretroviral therapy. The clonotype was recovered from a man younger than 45 with HIV. The V call is TRBV6-1, the J call TRBJ1-4; no clear D gene. The CDR3 region is CASSDGFLGGQKLFF. The CDR3 coding sequence is TGTGCCAGCAGTGACGGGTTTCTAGGCGGGCAAAAACTGTTTTTT.